These T cell receptor beta chains were read from a single sample in a study of PD-1 blockade in classical Hodgkin lymphoma. Profiled with immunoSEQ multiplex PCR; TCRdb holds only in-frame clones, not every one. The sample yields 50,000 to 65,000 clones, approximately 90% seen once. Material: peripheral blood mononuclear cells (PBMCs), obtained before the second cycle of nivolumab. These receptors all come from a human donor with classical Hodgkin lymphoma. Both conserved end residues are part of each CDR3. D genes are given only for firm matches. Expanded clones are given a class, and other clones once, few, many or no size at all.

abundance: NA; j_gene: TRBJ1-4; d_gene: NA; v_gene: TRBV6-6; CDR3aa: CASSSQIPGSEKLFF; CDR3nt: TGTGCCAGCAGTTCACAGATCCCAGGGAGTGAAAAACTGTTTTTT
abundance: NA; j_gene: TRBJ1-4; d_gene: NA; v_gene: TRBV2; CDR3aa: CASIGRDSEELFF; CDR3nt: TGTGCCAGCATAGGGAGGGACTCAGAGGAACTGTTTTTT
abundance: NA; j_gene: TRBJ1-3; d_gene: NA; v_gene: TRBV7-3; CDR3aa: CASSPIGGLSGNTIYF; CDR3nt: TGTGCCAGCAGCCCCATCGGGGGACTCTCTGGAAACACCATATATTTT
abundance: NA; j_gene: TRBJ2-3; d_gene: NA; v_gene: TRBV5-1; CDR3aa: CASSFRDSTDTQYF; CDR3nt: TGCGCCAGCAGTTTCAGGGACAGCACAGATACGCAGTATTTT
abundance: once; j_gene: TRBJ1-2; d_gene: TRBD1; v_gene: TRBV7-9; CDR3aa: CASSRRRTGSNYGYTF; CDR3nt: TGTGCCAGCAGCCGAAGGAGGACAGGTTCGAATTATGGCTACACCTTC
abundance: NA; j_gene: TRBJ2-3; d_gene: TRBD2; v_gene: TRBV11-2; CDR3aa: CASSLVLVAGRWDTQYF; CDR3nt: TGTGCCAGCAGCTTAGTACTCGTAGCGGGCAGATGGGATACGCAGTATTTT
abundance: NA; j_gene: TRBJ1-5; d_gene: NA; v_gene: TRBV5-1; CDR3aa: CASSPRTGSNQPQHF; CDR3nt: TGCGCCAGCAGCCCTAGGACGGGTAGCAATCAGCCCCAGCATTTT
abundance: NA; j_gene: TRBJ1-2; d_gene: TRBD1; v_gene: TRBV5-4; CDR3aa: CASSPRTGGANYGYTF; CDR3nt: TGTGCCAGCAGCCCCCGGACAGGGGGGGCTAACTATGGCTACACCTTC
abundance: NA; j_gene: TRBJ2-7; d_gene: TRBD1; v_gene: TRBV30; CDR3aa: CAWSVSAGGEYEQYF; CDR3nt: TGTGCCTGGAGTGTCTCGGCAGGGGGAGAATACGAGCAGTACTTC
abundance: NA; j_gene: TRBJ2-1; d_gene: TRBD1; v_gene: TRBV6-5; CDR3aa: CASSYSRTGDHNEQFF; CDR3nt: TGTGCCAGCAGTTACTCCCGGACAGGGGACCACAATGAGCAGTTCTTC
abundance: NA; j_gene: TRBJ1-4; d_gene: NA; v_gene: TRBV11-2; CDR3aa: CASSPGPGGVEAKLFF; CDR3nt: TGTGCCAGCAGCCCTGGACCCGGGGGAGTGGAGGCAAAACTGTTTTTT